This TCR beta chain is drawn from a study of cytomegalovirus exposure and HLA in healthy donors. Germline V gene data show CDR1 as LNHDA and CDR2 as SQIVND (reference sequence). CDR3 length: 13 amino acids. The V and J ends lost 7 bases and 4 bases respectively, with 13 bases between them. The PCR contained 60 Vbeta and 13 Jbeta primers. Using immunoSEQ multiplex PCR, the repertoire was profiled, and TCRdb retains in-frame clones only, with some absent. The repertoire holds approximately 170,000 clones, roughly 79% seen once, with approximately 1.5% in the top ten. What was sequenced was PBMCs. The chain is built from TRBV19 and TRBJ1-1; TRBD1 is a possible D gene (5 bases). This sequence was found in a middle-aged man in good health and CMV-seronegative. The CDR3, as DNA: TGTGCCAGTAAGGTTCCAGGGTTCACTGAAGCTTTCTTT. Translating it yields CASKVPGFTEAFF.